The 30 T cell receptor beta chains reported below all come from one sample, sequenced in a study of CD8 T cells in ankylosing spondylitis. TCRdb recomputed calls from the 5' RACE reads with MiXCR, one row per CDR3 protein. The sample has about 300,000 distinct CDR3 sequences, approximately 10% seen once. Sample: blood, either unsorted or a sorted T cell fraction (not recorded which). The origin of the receptors is a female donor with ankylosing spondylitis or in good health (not recorded which).

This clonotype appeared a few times. V usage is TRBV4-1 and J usage is TRBJ1-5; D unclear. The CDR3 is 16 residues long. Germline V gene data show CDR1 as MGHRA and CDR2 as YSYEKL. The V end was cut by 3 bases, the J end by 11 bases, with 23 bases between. The chain's CDR3 is CASSQEIGNRVRAQHF. In DNA, the CDR3 is TGCGCCAGCAGCCAGGAGATCGGTAATAGGGTAAGGGCCCAGCATTTT.

This clonotype was seen only a few times. J is TRBJ2-7 and V is TRBV5-1; D is perhaps TRBD2 (5 bases). This CDR3 is 14 amino acids long. V was pared by 0 bases and J by 5 bases, with 12 bases between. Germline V gene lookup returns CDR1 SGHRS and CDR2 YFSETQ. The CDR3 sequence: CASSLESQLDEQYF. The CDR3 bases are TGCGCCAGCAGCTTGGAAAGCCAACTAGACGAGCAGTACTTC.

At least ten counts were recorded for this clonotype. V usage is TRBV6-5 and J usage is TRBJ1-1; D may be TRBD1 (6 bases). CDR1 is MNHEY and CDR2 is SVGAGI in the germline V gene. This CDR3 comprises 15 residues. V shed 2 bases and J shed 4 bases, with 14 bases lying between them. CDR3 DNA: TGTGCCAGCAGTTACGAACCGACAGGACGCACTGAAGCTTTCTTT. It translates to CASSYEPTGRTEAFF.

In its sample, this clonotype was seen many times. The V call is TRBV7-9, the J call TRBJ2-7; 7 bases fit TRBD1. Germline CDR1 and CDR2: SEHNR and FQNEAQ (reference sequence). The CDR3 loop spans 15 amino acids. Unmatched junction bases numbered 6, after V lost 2 bases and J lost 2 bases. The CDR3 region has the DNA TGTGCCAGCAGCTTATCTCCGACAGGGCCCTACGAGCAGTACTTC. Encoded protein: CASSLSPTGPYEQYF.

The chain combines TRBV7-2 with TRBJ1-6; D might be TRBD1 (6 bases). Germline V gene sequence: CDR1 SGHTA, CDR2 FQGNSA. This CDR3 spans 17 amino acids. V was shortened by 5 bases and J by 0 bases, with 14 bases between the two germline ends. Here the CDR3 reads CASSDARGSSYNSPLHF. DNA for the CDR3: TGTGCCAGCAGCGACGCCAGGGGTAGCTCCTATAATTCACCCCTCCACTTT.

The chain links TRBV7-6 to TRBJ1-6; D may be TRBD1 (6 bases). Deletions cut 1 base from V and 0 bases from J, with 13 bases between. There are 18 residues in the CDR3. Germline V gives CDR1 SGHVS, CDR2 FNYEAQ. This CDR3 reads CASSLGRGVSSYNSPLHF. CDR3 coding DNA: TGTGCCAGCAGCTTAGGCAGGGGCGTCAGCTCCTATAATTCACCCCTCCACTTT.

A few counts support this clonotype. The chain combines TRBV6-1 with TRBJ2-2; 7 nucleotides match TRBD2. This CDR3 has 16 residues. J lost 6 bases, V lost 7 bases, and 14 bases had no gene match. Looked up from germline, CDR1 is MNHNS and CDR2 is SASEGT. The CDR3 protein is CASTLEGGSVSGELFF. CDR3 in DNA: TGTGCCAGCACCCTAGAGGGCGGGAGCGTCTCCGGGGAGCTGTTTTTT.

Points on this clonotype: At one of its ends the junction is not consistent with the germline gene, which may arise from a read error. The chain is built from TRBV28 and TRBJ2-5, with D hard to call. The length of the CDR3 is 13 residues. Germline V CDR1 and CDR2: MDHEN, SYDVKM. The CDR3 nucleotides read TGTGCCAGCAGTTATCGCAGACAAGAGACCCAGTCCTTC. Amino acids: CASSYRRQETQSF.

The genes are TRBV24-1 and TRBJ2-7, with D perhaps TRBD1 (5 bases). Germline loops: CDR1 KGHDR, CDR2 SFDVKD. Trimming removed 3 bases from V and 1 base from J, with 6 bases in between. CDR3 length equals 13 residues. The CDR3 region has the DNA TGTGCCACCAGTGATCAGGGATCCTACGAGCAGTACTTC. Translation: CATSDQGSYEQYF.

Here the CDR3 DNA reads TGTGCCAGCAGCATGGGCCCAGGGGACTACTACGAGCAGTACTTC. This codes for CASSMGPGDYYEQYF. V usage is TRBV5-6 and J usage is TRBJ2-7, with D tentatively TRBD2 (7 bases). Germline V gene lookup returns CDR1 SGHDT and CDR2 YYEEEE. This CDR3 is built from 15 residues. With 4 bases removed from V and 3 bases from J, the gap between germline ends came to 17 bases.

This clonotype was seen many times. This CDR3 is CASRPDGGTGYEQYF. CDR3 DNA: TGTGCCAGCCGTCCCGATGGGGGCACCGGCTACGAGCAGTACTTC. The chain carries TRBV28 and TRBJ2-7, with a tentative D call TRBD1 (6 bases). Looked up from germline, CDR1 is MDHEN and CDR2 is SYDVKM. This CDR3 region has 15 residues. Trimming removed 8 bases from V and 3 bases from J, with 20 bases in between.

This clonotype was counted ten times or more. This chain uses TRBV20-1 with TRBJ2-1, with TRBD2 matching 9 bases. Germline loops: CDR1 DFQATT, CDR2 SNEGSKA (reference sequence). The CDR3 is made up of 16 amino acids. After removal of 5 bases from V and 3 bases from J, the junction contained 11 bases not matched to a gene. CDR3: CSAPRKTSGDYNEQFF. The CDR3 bases are TGCAGTGCTCCCCGCAAGACTAGCGGAGACTACAATGAGCAGTTCTTC.

This clonotype showed up many times. The J gene is TRBJ2-1, the V gene TRBV4-2; either TRBD1 or TRBD2 may fit D (6 bases each). The CDR3 consists of 16 residues. CDR1 LGHNA and CDR2 YNFKEQ come from the germline V gene. V was trimmed by 0 bases and J by 4 bases, leaving 13 bases between them. The CDR3 is CASSQDGGQGYNEQFF. The CDR3 region has the DNA TGTGCCAGCAGCCAAGATGGGGGGCAGGGTTACAATGAGCAGTTCTTC.

Of note for this clonotype: Given a much more abundant clone one base away, this may be a read error. The CDR3 loop is CSATSGPLMNTEAFF. CDR3 DNA sequence: TGCAGTGCTACGTCAGGCCCCCTCATGAACACTGAAGCTTTCTTT. The chain has TRBV20-1 and TRBJ1-1; D call uncertain. Germline values: CDR1 DFQATT, CDR2 SNEGSKA (reference sequence). The CDR3 spans 15 residues. Deletions cut 4 bases from V and 0 bases from J, with 15 bases between.

This clonotype was counted at least ten times. The chain uses TRBV4-1 and TRBJ2-2, with a weak D call TRBD1 (6 bases). Deletions cut 3 bases from V and 7 bases from J, with 12 bases between. The V gene's germline CDR1 is MGHRA and CDR2 YSYEKL. This CDR3 is 14 amino acids long. CDR3 sequence reads: CASSQVNRDGELFF. The CDR3 DNA reads TGCGCCAGCAGCCAGGTCAACAGGGACGGGGAGCTGTTTTTT.

This clonotype has just a few counts. This rearrangement joins TRBV6-5 to TRBJ2-3; a weak D match, TRBD2 (5 bases). Trimming left V 0 bases short and J 3 bases short, with 16 bases between. Germline CDR1 reads MNHEY; CDR2 reads SVGAGI. CDR3 size: 17 residues. CDR3 sequence (DNA): TGTGCCAGCAGTTACTCTGCTAGCAGCTCTAGAACAGATACGCAGTATTTT. Amino acid sequence: CASSYSASSSRTDTQYF.

At least ten counts were recorded for this clonotype. This chain uses TRBV5-5 with TRBJ2-4; maybe TRBD2 (6 bases). V lost 3 bases, J lost 11 bases, and 21 bases lay in between. CDR1 SGHKS and CDR2 YYEKEE come from the germline V gene (reference sequence). The CDR3 contains 15 residues. The CDR3 region is CASSSVGGVDVFQYF. The CDR3 DNA sequence: TGTGCCAGCAGCTCTGTGGGCGGGGTGGATGTCTTTCAGTACTTC.

The genes are TRBV9 and TRBJ2-2; D remains unclear. CDR1 and CDR2 from the germline V gene are SGDLS and YYNGEE. Deletions cut 0 bases from V and 5 bases from J, with 8 bases between. The CDR3 covers 14 residues. The CDR3 bases are TGTGCCAGCAGCGTAGATCTCTTGACCGGGGAGCTGTTTTTT. Amino acid sequence: CASSVDLLTGELFF.

This clonotype turned up a few times. J is TRBJ2-5 and V is TRBV5-4; TRBD2 matches 9 bases. The CDR3 loop spans 16 amino acids. V shed 0 bases, J shed 4 bases, and the junction held 7 bases outside the gene matches. Per the germline V gene, CDR1 is SGHNT and CDR2 is YYREEE (reference sequence). The CDR3 DNA reads TGTGCCAGCAGCTTGGGGGCGGGAGGGCCCGGAGAGACCCAGTACTTC. It codes for CASSLGAGGPGETQYF. The entire variable domain, with the rest obtained from reference TRBV5-4 and TRBJ2-5, is as follows: ETGVTQSPTHLIKTRGQQVTLRCSSQSGHNTVSWYQQALGQGPQFIFQYYREEENGRGNFPPRFSGLQFPNYSSELNVNALELDDSALYLCASSLGAGGPGETQYFGPGTRLLVL.

The sample holds many counts of this clonotype. The chain recombines TRBV12-3 or TRBV12-4 with TRBJ1-1; TRBD1 matches 7 bases. V lost 10 bases and J lost 4; bases outside the gene matches: 9. This CDR3 comprises 13 residues. CDR3 DNA sequence: TGTGCCACCACAAGGGACAGTCGCACTGAAGCTTTCTTT. Residues: CATTRDSRTEAFF.

This clonotype occurred many times. The chain has TRBV12-3 or TRBV12-4 and TRBJ2-3, with 10 bases matching TRBD2. The CDR3 has 14 amino acids. The ends lost 7 bases at V and 6 bases at J; junction bases unmatched: 7. The CDR3 DNA reads TGTGCCAGCACTCAAGCGGGGGGGCCGGATACGCAGTATTTT. Residues: CASTQAGGPDTQYF.

This clonotype was counted between two and nine times. The rearrangement links TRBV7-2 to TRBJ1-3, with TRBD1 matching 9 bases. V dropped 6 bases and J dropped 4; count of bases not matched to a gene: 7. Germline lookup yields CDR1 SGHTA and CDR2 FQGNSA. The CDR3 runs 15 residues. The CDR3 sequence: CASSLQTGGGNTIYF. The CDR3 DNA reads as TGTGCCAGCAGTCTCCAAACAGGGGGCGGAAACACCATATATTTT.

About this clonotype: A much larger clone sits a single nucleotide away, making a read error possible. The chain recombines TRBV2 with TRBJ1-2; D ambiguous. This CDR3 has 11 amino acids. Per the germline V gene, CDR1 is SNHLY and CDR2 is FYNNEI. CDR3 DNA sequence: TGTGCCAGCAGGGATCAATATGGCGACACCTTC. Amino acid sequence: CASRDQYGDTF.

This clonotype has a count of ten or more. The chain recombines TRBV5-1 with TRBJ2-7; tentatively, D is TRBD1 or TRBD2 (7 bases each). Trimming took 1 base from V and 7 from J, leaving 12 bases between them. Germline loops: CDR1 SGHRS, CDR2 YFSETQ. The CDR3 has 13 amino acids. DNA for the CDR3: TGCGCCAGCAGCTTGAACAGGGGAGGGGAGCAGTACTTC. This translates into CASSLNRGGEQYF. Full variable domain (rest looked up from reference TRBV5-1 and TRBJ2-7): KAGVTQTPRYLIKTRGQQVTLSCSPISGHRSVSWYQQTPGQGLQFLFEYFSETQRNKGNFPGRFSGRQFSNSRSEMNVSTLELGDSALYLCASSLNRGGEQYFGPGTRLTVT.

V and J are TRBV28 and TRBJ2-7; D ambiguous. The length of the CDR3 is 12 residues. Germline CDR1 is MDHEN and CDR2 is SYDVKM. Deletions cut 6 bases from V and 6 bases from J, with 12 bases between. The CDR3 here is CASSLTSLEQYF. CDR3 in DNA: TGTGCCAGCAGCCTGACTTCTCTCGAGCAGTACTTC.

This clonotype was recorded at least ten times. CDR3 sequence: CSVALAGLQDTQYF. The CDR3 bases are TGCAGCGTCGCACTAGCGGGACTACAAGATACGCAGTATTTT. V gene TRBV29-1 combines with J gene TRBJ2-3; 10 nucleotides align to TRBD2. V shed 6 bases and J 5 bases; nucleotides not matched to a gene: 8. This CDR3 comprises 14 residues. Germline V gene data show CDR1 as SQVTM and CDR2 as ANQGSEA.

The gene calls are TRBV7-2 and TRBJ1-1; D is unresolved. There are 15 residues in the CDR3. Germline V gene data show CDR1 as SGHTA and CDR2 as FQGNSA. V lost 5 bases and J 1 base, leaving 14 bases between the germline ends. CDR3 sequence (DNA): TGTGCCAGCAGCCTAAGTGGAGGGTGGAACACTGAAGCTTTCTTT. Translating it yields CASSLSGGWNTEAFF.

This clonotype appeared many times. The chain combines TRBV4-3 with TRBJ2-3; possibly TRBD1 for D (5 bases). The germline gives CDR1 LGHNA, CDR2 YSLEER. The length of the CDR3 is 17 residues. Trimming took off 4 bases at V and 0 bases at J, with 17 bases between the two ends. The CDR3 reads CASSRTPTGRSTDTQYF. In DNA, the CDR3 is TGCGCCAGCAGCCGGACGCCAACAGGTCGAAGCACAGATACGCAGTATTTT.

The genes are TRBV6-4 and TRBJ2-1; D assignment may be TRBD1 or TRBD2 (5 bases each). CDR1 and CDR2 from the germline V gene are MRHNA and SNTAGT. The V end lost 9 bases, the J end lost 5 bases, and 8 bases lay between the germline ends. The CDR3 length is 11 residues. DNA of the CDR3: TGTGCCAGTGGGACCCACAATGAGCAGTTCTTC. Translation gives CASGTHNEQFF.

The chain recombines TRBV7-9 with TRBJ2-5, with D perhaps matching TRBD2 (6 bases). The CDR3 has 15 amino acids. Trimming removed 4 bases at V and 5 bases at J, with 17 bases between. Germline V CDR1 and CDR2: SEHNR, FQNEAQ (reference sequence). The chain's CDR3 is CASSSDGTSPETQYF. The CDR3 DNA is TGTGCCAGCAGCTCCGACGGGACTTCTCCGGAGACCCAGTACTTC. The variable domain in full, with the rest retrieved from reference TRBV7-9 and TRBJ2-5, is DTGVSQNPRHKITKRGQNVTFRCDPISEHNRLYWYRQTLGQGPEFLTYFQNEAQLEKSRLLSDRFSAERPKGSFSTLEIQRTEQGDSAMYLCASSSDGTSPETQYFGPGTRLLVL.